The entry that follows covers one T cell receptor beta chain sequence. This clonotype was counted ten times or more. This clone's antigen is unknown. The sample holds no much larger clone one base away, and base qualities are not on file. The data originate from a study of T-cell reconstitution after alpha-beta-depleted transplantation in children (dated by TCRdb to about 2016). Regarding the study in general: Using TCR repertoire profiling, the study followed T-cell immune reconstitution in a quantitative way in children after TCRalphabeta/CD19-depleted allogeneic hematopoietic cell transplantation.

Spanning cysteine to phenylalanine, the CDR3 consists of 14 amino acids. Only the CDR3 region is kept as DNA, spanning 42 bases read in frame from base 1. At the junction V is shortened by 0 bases and J by 4 bases, with 9 bases in between. Libraries were made using PCR. Sequencing was performed on an Illumina HiSeq 2500. TCR libraries were prepared with molecular barcoding, using unique molecular identifiers to normalize TCRbeta repertoire quantification. TCRdb trimmed the raw reads at Q25, called clones with MiXCR and kept productive beta chains. Rows are combined by CDR3 protein, so each entry shows the most common genes and DNA. The table for this sample lists some 530,000 distinct CDR3 sequences; roughly an eighth of them were counted only once. The ten largest make up 4.5% to 6% of the sample.

The rearrangement joined TRBV12-3 or TRBV12-4 to TRBJ1-1, and the D gene may be TRBD1, 5 bases matching. Sample: PBMCs from the stem cell graft donor, taken from the stem cell graft. The sequence came from a human donor who donated a stem cell graft to a child with combined immunodeficiency. The sequenced DNA: TGTGCCAGCAGTTTAGCGCGCGGGGGCACTGAAGCTTTCTTT. Its protein reads: CASSLARGGTEAFF.